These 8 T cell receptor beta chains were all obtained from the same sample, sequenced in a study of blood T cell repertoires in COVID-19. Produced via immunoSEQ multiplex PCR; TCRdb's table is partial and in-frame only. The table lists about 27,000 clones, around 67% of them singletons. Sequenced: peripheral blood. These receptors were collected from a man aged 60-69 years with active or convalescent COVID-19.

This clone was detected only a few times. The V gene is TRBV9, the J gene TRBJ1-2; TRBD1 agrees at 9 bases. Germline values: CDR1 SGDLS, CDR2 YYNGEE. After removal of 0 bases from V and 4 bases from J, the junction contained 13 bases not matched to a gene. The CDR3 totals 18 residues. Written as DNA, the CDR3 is TGTGCCAGCAGCGTAGGACCCCCGGGACAGGGTCTCCTCTATGGCTACACCTTC. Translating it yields CASSVGPPGQGLLYGYTF.

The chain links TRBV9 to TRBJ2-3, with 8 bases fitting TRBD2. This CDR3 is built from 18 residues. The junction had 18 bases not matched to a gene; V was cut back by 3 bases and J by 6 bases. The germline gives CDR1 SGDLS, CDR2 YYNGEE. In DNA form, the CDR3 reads TGTGCCAGCAGCGCGGGGGGGACGAATGTAAGGTCGGGTGATACGCAGTATTTT. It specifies CASSAGGTNVRSGDTQYF.

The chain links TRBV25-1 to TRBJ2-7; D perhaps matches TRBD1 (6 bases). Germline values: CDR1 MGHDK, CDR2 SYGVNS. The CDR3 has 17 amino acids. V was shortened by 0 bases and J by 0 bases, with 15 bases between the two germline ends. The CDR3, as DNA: TGTGCCAGCAGTGAATATAGTCTCGACAGGAGCTCCTACGAGCAGTACTTC. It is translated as CASSEYSLDRSSYEQYF.

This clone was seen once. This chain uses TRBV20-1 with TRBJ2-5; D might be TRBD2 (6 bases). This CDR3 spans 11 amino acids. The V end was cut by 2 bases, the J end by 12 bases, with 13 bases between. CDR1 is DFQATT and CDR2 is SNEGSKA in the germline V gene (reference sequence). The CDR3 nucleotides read TGCAGTGCTAGATACCCGGGAGCAGAGTACTTC. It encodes CSARYPGAEYF.

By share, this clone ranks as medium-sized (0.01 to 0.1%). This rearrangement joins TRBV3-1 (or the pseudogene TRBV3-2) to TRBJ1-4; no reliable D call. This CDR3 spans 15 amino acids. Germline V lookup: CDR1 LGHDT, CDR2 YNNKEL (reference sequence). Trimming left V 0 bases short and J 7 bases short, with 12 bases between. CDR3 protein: CASSQEGRITEKLFF. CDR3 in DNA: TGTGCCAGCAGCCAAGAGGGCAGGATAACTGAAAAACTGTTTTTT.

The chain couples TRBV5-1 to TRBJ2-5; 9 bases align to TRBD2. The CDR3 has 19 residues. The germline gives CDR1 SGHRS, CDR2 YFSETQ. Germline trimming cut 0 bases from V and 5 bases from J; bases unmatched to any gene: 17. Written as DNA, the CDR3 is TGCGCCAGCAGCTTGGGTCACAGGGGAGTAGCGGGAGTTAGTGAGACCCAGTACTTC. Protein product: CASSLGHRGVAGVSETQYF. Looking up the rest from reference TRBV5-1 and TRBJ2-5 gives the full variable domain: KAGVTQTPRYLIKTRGQQVTLSCSPISGHRSVSWYQQTPGQGLQFLFEYFSETQRNKGNFPGRFSGRQFSNSRSEMNVSTLELGDSALYLCASSLGHRGVAGVSETQYFGPGTRLLVL.

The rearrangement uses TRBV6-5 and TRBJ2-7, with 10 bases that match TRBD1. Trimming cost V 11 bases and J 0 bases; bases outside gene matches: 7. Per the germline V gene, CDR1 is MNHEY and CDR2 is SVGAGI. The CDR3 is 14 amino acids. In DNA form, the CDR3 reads TGTGCCGGTCCAAGACAGGGGGCCTCCTACGAGCAGTACTTC. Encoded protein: CAGPRQGASYEQYF.

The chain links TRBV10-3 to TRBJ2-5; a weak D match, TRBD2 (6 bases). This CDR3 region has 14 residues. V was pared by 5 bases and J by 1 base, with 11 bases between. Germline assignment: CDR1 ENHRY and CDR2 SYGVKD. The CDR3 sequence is CAISSVGGQETQYF. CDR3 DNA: TGTGCCATCAGTAGTGTCGGGGGCCAAGAGACCCAGTACTTC.